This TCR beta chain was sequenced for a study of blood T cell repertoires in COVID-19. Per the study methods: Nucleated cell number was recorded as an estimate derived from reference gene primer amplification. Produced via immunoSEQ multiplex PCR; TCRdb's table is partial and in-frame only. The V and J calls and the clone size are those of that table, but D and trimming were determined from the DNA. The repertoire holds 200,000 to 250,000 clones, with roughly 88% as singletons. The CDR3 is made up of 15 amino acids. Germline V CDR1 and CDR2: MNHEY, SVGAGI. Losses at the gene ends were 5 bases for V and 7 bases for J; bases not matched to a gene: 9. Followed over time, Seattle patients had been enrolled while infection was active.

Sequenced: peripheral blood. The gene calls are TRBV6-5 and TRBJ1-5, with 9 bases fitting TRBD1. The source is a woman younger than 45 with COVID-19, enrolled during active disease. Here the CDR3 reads CASSITGGAEQPQHF. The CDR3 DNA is TGTGCCAGCAGTATTACAGGGGGCGCGGAGCAGCCCCAGCATTTT.